The T cell receptor (beta chain) under discussion was sequenced for a study of cytomegalovirus exposure and HLA in healthy donors. Germline CDR1 reads MNHEY; CDR2 reads SMNVEV (reference sequence). J was trimmed by 2 bases and V by 6 bases; bases with no gene match: 11. The CDR3 is 16 residues long. PCR employed 60 Vbeta and 13 Jbeta primers. Measured with immunoSEQ multiplex PCR; TCRdb has only the in-frame clones, and not every one. The table has about 59,000 clones, 75% to 90% seen once. The sequence derives from a woman in her forties in good health and CMV-seronegative. V and J are TRBV27 and TRBJ2-7, with TRBD2 identical over 9 bases. The sample comprised PBMCs. Written as DNA, the CDR3 is TGTGCCAGCAGCCGGGTTGGGTCTAGCGGGACCTACGAGCAGTACTTC. Residues: CASSRVGSSGTYEQYF.